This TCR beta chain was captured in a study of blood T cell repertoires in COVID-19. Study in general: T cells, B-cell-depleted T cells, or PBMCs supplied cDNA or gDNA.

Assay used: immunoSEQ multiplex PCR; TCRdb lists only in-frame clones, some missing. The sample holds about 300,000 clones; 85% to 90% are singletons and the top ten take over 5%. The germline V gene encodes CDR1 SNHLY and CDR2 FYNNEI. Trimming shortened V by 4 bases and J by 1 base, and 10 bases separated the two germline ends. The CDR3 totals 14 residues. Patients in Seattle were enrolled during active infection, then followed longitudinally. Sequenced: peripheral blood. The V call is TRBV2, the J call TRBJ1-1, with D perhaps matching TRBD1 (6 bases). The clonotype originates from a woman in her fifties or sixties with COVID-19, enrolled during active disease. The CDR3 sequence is CASSGGDKNTEAFF. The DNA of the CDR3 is TGTGCCAGCAGTGGAGGGGACAAGAACACTGAAGCTTTCTTT.